These 22 T cell receptor beta chains came from one sample sequenced in a study of control samples from healthy donors and cancer patients (dated by TCRdb to the early 2020s). Library preparation employed the immunoSEQ multiplex PCR assay. TCRdb limited this immuneACCESS table to in-frame rearrangements with V and J called. A share of clones is missing; checked studies link under half to unresolved V genes, and the rest is unexplained. In all, the sample holds about 110,000 clones, and 80% to 95% of those were seen once. The ten largest account for 6% to 8.5% of the sample. The sequenced material came from blood. These TCRs come from a woman younger than 30 in good health.

This chain uses TRBV21-1 with TRBJ2-3; the table's D gene call, TRBD2, was not cross checked with the DNA. TRBV21-1 corresponds to a pseudogene. The CDR3 contains 20 residues. The CDR3 DNA reads TGTGCCAGCAGCGACCTCATTTCGGGAGGGGGACTTGTAAGGTTGAGGACGCAGTATTTT. The encoded protein is CASSDLISGGGLVRLRTQYF.

The chain combines TRBV5-1 with TRBJ1-1; tentatively, D is TRBD1 (6 bases). V dropped 5 bases and J dropped 0 bases, with 11 bases sitting between them. The CDR3 is 14 amino acids. CDR1 is SGHRS, CDR2 YFSETQ, per germline. Here the CDR3 reads CASSQQGMNTEAFF. The CDR3, as DNA: TGCGCCAGCAGTCAACAGGGTATGAACACTGAAGCTTTCTTT.

The chain's CDR3 is CASSGRAPLYGYTF. The CDR3 DNA follows: TGTGCCAGCAGCGGGAGGGCCCCCCTCTATGGCTACACCTTC. The chain carries TRBV6-5 and TRBJ1-2; D is ambiguous. Germline assignment: CDR1 MNHEY and CDR2 SVGAGI. Trimming stripped 6 bases from V and 4 bases from J, with 15 bases between. The CDR3 runs to 14 residues.

The rearrangement links TRBV7-6 to TRBJ2-2; perhaps TRBD2 as D (6 bases). The CDR3 runs 15 residues. V dropped 4 bases and J dropped 7 bases, with 16 bases sitting between them. From germline, CDR1 is SGHVS and CDR2 FNYEAQ. CDR3 sequence reads: CASSSGGIRGGELFF. CDR3 nucleotide sequence: TGTGCCAGCAGCTCCGGAGGGATTAGGGGCGGGGAGCTGTTTTTT.

The V call is TRBV4-1, the J call TRBJ1-1; D is undetermined. Germline V gene lookup returns CDR1 MGHRA and CDR2 YSYEKL. This CDR3 region has 14 residues. V was clipped by 1 base and J by 7 bases, with 13 bases between them. CDR3 bases: TGCGCCAGCAGCCAAGCATTGATAGCCCTTGAAGCTTTCTTT. Its translation is CASSQALIALEAFF.

The rearrangement uses TRBV7-9 and TRBJ2-1; 8 positions agree with TRBD1. Germline CDR1 is SEHNR and CDR2 is FQNEAQ (reference sequence). J lost 6 bases, V lost 5 bases, and 6 bases had no gene match. CDR3 size: 14 residues. DNA for the CDR3: TGTGCCAGCAGCCTAGGGACAGGTCTCAATGAGCAGTTCTTC. This translates into CASSLGTGLNEQFF.

The CDR3 coding sequence is TGTGCCAGCAGTTTTTTGTCGGGAGGGGGGAAAGGCGAGCAGTACTTC. This codes for CASSFLSGGGKGEQYF. The chain has TRBV27 and TRBJ2-7; TRBD2 matches 8 bases. The CDR3 runs to 16 residues. V dropped 3 bases and J dropped 6; count of bases not matched to a gene: 13. In germline, CDR1 is MNHEY, CDR2 SMNVEV (reference sequence).

The V call is TRBV5-4, the J call TRBJ2-1; 7 bases match TRBD2. Trimming removed 4 bases from V and 5 bases from J; junction bases left unmatched: 9. CDR1 and CDR2 (germline): SGHNT, YYREEE (reference sequence). This CDR3 spans 15 amino acids. The CDR3 DNA is TGTGCCAGCAGCCGAACTAGCGTAAGCAACAATGAGCAGTTCTTC. Translated: CASSRTSVSNNEQFF. The variable domain in full, completed from reference TRBV5-4 and TRBJ2-1, reads ETGVTQSPTHLIKTRGQQVTLRCSSQSGHNTVSWYQQALGQGPQFIFQYYREEENGRGNFPPRFSGLQFPNYSSELNVNALELDDSALYLCASSRTSVSNNEQFFGPGTRLTVL.

The rearrangement uses TRBV14 and TRBJ1-2; D is undetermined. Germline V gene data show CDR1 as SGHDN and CDR2 as FVKESK. The CDR3 sequence is 13 residues long. Trimming shortened V by 0 bases and J by 4 bases, and 6 bases separated the two germline ends. This chain's CDR3 is CASSQEIGYGYTF. The CDR3 DNA follows: TGTGCCAGCAGCCAAGAGATAGGCTATGGCTACACCTTC.

The chain joins TRBV6-5 to TRBJ1-5; D possibly corresponds to TRBD1 (5 bases). Trimming took off 3 bases at V and 6 bases at J, with 9 bases between the two ends. This CDR3 has 13 amino acids. Germline lookup yields CDR1 MNHEY and CDR2 SVGAGI. This chain's CDR3 is CASSYKRGQPQHF. CDR3 DNA: TGTGCCAGCAGTTATAAAAGGGGTCAGCCCCAGCATTTT.

The chain employs TRBV18 and TRBJ1-1; D gene ambiguous. The CDR3 has 15 amino acids. Germline V CDR1 and CDR2: KGHSH, LQKENI. V was clipped by 3 bases and J by 4 bases, with 15 bases between them. Written as DNA, the CDR3 is TGTGCCAGCTCACCGATAGTAGAGGTAGGCACTGAAGCTTTCTTT. Translation: CASSPIVEVGTEAFF.

The V gene is TRBV5-1, the J gene TRBJ2-2, with no clear D. CDR1 is SGHRS and CDR2 is YFSETQ in the germline V gene. The V end lost 5 bases, the J end lost 2 bases, and 13 bases lay between the germline ends. The CDR3 contains 15 residues. CDR3 sequence: CASRFQSSNTGELFF. In DNA form, the CDR3 reads TGCGCCAGCAGGTTCCAGAGTAGTAACACCGGGGAGCTGTTTTTT.

This chain connects TRBV3-1 (or the pseudogene TRBV3-2) to TRBJ2-1, with 7 bases that match TRBD1. Germline lookup yields CDR1 LGHDT and CDR2 YNNKEL (reference sequence). With V trimmed by 6 bases and J by 8 bases, 16 bases remained unmatched. The CDR3 covers 16 residues. CDR3 protein: CASSLSAGGVGHEQFF. CDR3 bases: TGTGCCAGCAGTCTCTCGGCAGGGGGAGTTGGGCATGAGCAGTTCTTC.

This chain connects TRBV12-5 to TRBJ2-7; TRBD2 is a possible D gene (6 bases). Trimming shortened V by 1 base and J by 2 bases, and 15 bases separated the two germline ends. The CDR3 runs to 16 residues. Germline V gives CDR1 LGHNT, CDR2 FRNRAP. The CDR3 here is CASGLGSGRAPYEQYF. CDR3 bases: TGTGCTAGTGGTTTGGGTAGCGGCAGGGCGCCCTACGAGCAGTACTTC. Variable domain in full (rest from reference TRBV12-5 and TRBJ2-7): DARVTQTPRHKVTEMGQEVTMRCQPILGHNTVFWYRQTMMQGLELLAYFRNRAPLDDSGMPKDRFSAEMPDATLATLKIQPSEPRDSAVYFCASGLGSGRAPYEQYFGPGTRLTVT.

The rearrangement links TRBV12-5 to TRBJ1-6; D gene ambiguous. The CDR3 is made up of 15 amino acids. Between the trimmed V and J ends, which lost 1 base and 7 bases, there was a span of 11 bases. Germline values: CDR1 LGHNT, CDR2 FRNRAP. CDR3 nucleotides: TGTGCTAGTGGTTTGGAAGGAGCTCGGAATTCACCCCTCCACTTT. Translated: CASGLEGARNSPLHF.

The gene calls are TRBV4-2 and TRBJ2-1; D might be TRBD1 (6 bases). Trimming shortened V by 1 base and J by 3 bases, and 10 bases separated the two germline ends. This CDR3 has 15 amino acids. Germline V gene data show CDR1 as LGHNA and CDR2 as YNFKEQ. CDR3 residues: CASSQGGRIYNEQFF. In nucleotides, the CDR3 is TGTGCCAGCAGCCAAGGGGGGCGTATCTACAATGAGCAGTTCTTC.

The chain uses TRBV29-1 and TRBJ1-1, with TRBD1 matching 8 bases. CDR3 size: 14 residues. From germline, CDR1 is SQVTM and CDR2 ANQGSEA. V shed 6 bases and J 5 bases; nucleotides not matched to a gene: 11. The DNA of the CDR3 is TGCAGCGTCGACGACGACAGGGGAATGACTGAAGCTTTCTTT. Its protein product is CSVDDDRGMTEAFF.

The rearrangement uses TRBV5-1 and TRBJ1-1; the match to TRBD1 covers 7 bases. Trimming at V came to 4 bases and at J to 5 bases, leaving 11 bases not matched to a gene. Germline-derived CDR1 and CDR2 are SGHRS and YFSETQ. The CDR3 totals 15 residues. CDR3 sequence (DNA): TGCGCCAGCAGCCCCCGAGACCAGGGGGATACTGAAGCTTTCTTT. Translating it yields CASSPRDQGDTEAFF.

The V call is TRBV11-1, the J call TRBJ2-5, with TRBD1 identical over 12 bases. This CDR3 has 16 residues. Germline CDR1 and CDR2: SGHAT and FQDESV (reference sequence). V trimming: 4 bases; J trimming: 3 bases; junction bases outside the gene matches: 6. CDR3 sequence (DNA): TGTGCCAGCAGCTCCCGGGACAGGGGGCCAGAAGAGACCCAGTACTTC. Encoded protein: CASSSRDRGPEETQYF. The full variable domain, completed using reference TRBV11-1 and TRBJ2-5, is EAEVAQSPRYKITEKSQAVAFWCDPISGHATLYWYRQILGQGPELLVQFQDESVVDDSQLPKDRFSAERLKGVDSTLKIQPAELGDSAMYLCASSSRDRGPEETQYFGPGTRLLVL.

The chain is built from TRBV9 and TRBJ2-6; D gene unclear. V was trimmed by 7 bases and J by 0 bases, leaving 14 bases between them. The CDR3 is 16 residues long. Germline assignment: CDR1 SGDLS and CDR2 YYNGEE. The DNA of the CDR3 is TGTGCCAGCGGTAGACGGTGGTCCTCTGGGGCCAACGTCCTGACTTTC. Protein: CASGRRWSSGANVLTF.

The chain joins TRBV6-2 or TRBV6-3 to TRBJ2-7, with D unresolved. Germline values: CDR1 MNHEY, CDR2 SVGEGT. This CDR3 has 13 residues. Trimming removed 3 bases from V and 3 bases from J, with 9 bases in between. For the CDR3, the DNA is TGTGCCAGCAGTTATGGCGAGCTCTACGAGCAGTACTTC. Its protein is CASSYGELYEQYF.

The genes are TRBV5-1 and TRBJ1-2; D gene unclear. The germline V gene encodes CDR1 SGHRS and CDR2 YFSETQ. Trimming removed 0 bases from V and 4 bases from J, with 10 bases in between. The CDR3 runs 14 residues. The CDR3 spells CASSLGQEIYGYTF. The CDR3 coding sequence is TGCGCCAGCAGCTTGGGGCAGGAGATCTATGGCTACACCTTC.